This T cell receptor (beta chain) was found in a study of post-analysis software for immune sequencing data. In the study overall: As for disease course, relapsing-remitting, secondary progressive and progressive-relapsing multiple sclerosis were all included. Points from the study as a whole: TRBV5-6, TRBV5-1 and TRBV20-1 belonged to a set of roughly 5 TRBV segments that were more frequent in patients than controls. Clustering by F measure revealed strong co-clustering among samples prepared together in one batch. A significant reduction in normalized Chao1 diversity was observed in multiple sclerosis patients versus controls.

With respect to this clonotype: Its target is unknown.

CDR1 and CDR2 (germline): GTSNPN, SVGIG (reference sequence). The CDR3 is 13 amino acids. Trimming at V came to 2 bases and at J to 11 bases, leaving 7 bases not matched to a gene. Sequencing libraries made from TCR beta cDNA carried unique molecular identifiers. cDNA molecules numbering roughly 500,000 came from roughly 1.1 to 9.2 million T cells. TCRdb recomputed calls from the PCR reads with MiXCR, one row per CDR3 protein. The sample lists 450,000 to 650,000 distinct CDR3 sequences; about 40% were seen once. The TCR originated in a girl aged 10-17 years with multiple sclerosis. The chain recombines TRBV30 with TRBJ2-7; 12 bases align to TRBD2. The sequenced sample consisted of blood. CDR3 in amino acids: CAWSLTSGSLEYF. The CDR3 DNA is TGTGCCTGGAGTCTGACTAGCGGGAGTCTGGAGTACTTC.